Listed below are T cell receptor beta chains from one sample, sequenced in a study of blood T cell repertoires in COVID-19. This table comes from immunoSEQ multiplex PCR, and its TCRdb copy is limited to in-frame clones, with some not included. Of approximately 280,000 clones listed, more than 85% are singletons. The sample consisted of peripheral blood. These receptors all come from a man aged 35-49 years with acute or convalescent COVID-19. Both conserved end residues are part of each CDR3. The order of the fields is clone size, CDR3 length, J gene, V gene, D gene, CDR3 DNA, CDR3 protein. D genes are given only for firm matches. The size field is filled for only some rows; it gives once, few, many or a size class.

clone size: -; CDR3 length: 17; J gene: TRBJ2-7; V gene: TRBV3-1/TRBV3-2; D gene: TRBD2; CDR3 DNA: TGTGCCAGCAGCCAAAGGTCATGGAGCGGGGGCTCCTACGAGCAGTACTTC; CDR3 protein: CASSQRSWSGGSYEQYF
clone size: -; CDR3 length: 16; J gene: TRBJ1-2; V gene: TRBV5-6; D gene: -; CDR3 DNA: TGTGCCAGCAGCTTGGTAGGCAGGGAGGACAACTATGGCTACACCTTC; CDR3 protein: CASSLVGREDNYGYTF
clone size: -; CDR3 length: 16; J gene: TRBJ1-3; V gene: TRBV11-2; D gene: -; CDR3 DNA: TGTGCCAGCAGCCCTAGAAATCTCCGCTCTGGAAACACCATATATTTT; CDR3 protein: CASSPRNLRSGNTIYF
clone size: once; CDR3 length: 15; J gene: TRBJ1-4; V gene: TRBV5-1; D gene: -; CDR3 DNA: TGCGCCAGCAGCTTGGCCCTCTCTACTAATGAAAAACTGTTTTTT; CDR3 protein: CASSLALSTNEKLFF
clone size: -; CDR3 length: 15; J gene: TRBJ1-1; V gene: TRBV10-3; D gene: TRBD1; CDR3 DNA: TGTGCCATCAGATTTCAGGGACAGCCGAACACTGAAGCTTTCTTT; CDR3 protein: CAIRFQGQPNTEAFF
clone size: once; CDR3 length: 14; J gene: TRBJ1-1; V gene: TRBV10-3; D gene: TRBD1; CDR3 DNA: TGTGCCATCTCGAACAGGGGGCTCACTAATGAAGCTTTCTTT; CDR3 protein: CAISNRGLTNEAFF
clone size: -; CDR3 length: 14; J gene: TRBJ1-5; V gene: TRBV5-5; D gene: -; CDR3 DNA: TGTGCCAGCAGCTTGGTCCCCGACGGGCAGCCCCAGCATTTT; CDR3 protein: CASSLVPDGQPQHF
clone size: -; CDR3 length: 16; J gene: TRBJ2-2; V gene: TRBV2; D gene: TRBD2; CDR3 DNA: TGTGCCAGCGGGACTAGCGGGGGGACGAACACCGGGGAGCTGTTTTTT; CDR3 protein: CASGTSGGTNTGELFF
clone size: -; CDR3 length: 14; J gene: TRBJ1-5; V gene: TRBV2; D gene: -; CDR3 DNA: TGTGCCAGCAGTGTTCCAGGTCTTTATCAGCCCCAGCATTTT; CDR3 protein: CASSVPGLYQPQHF
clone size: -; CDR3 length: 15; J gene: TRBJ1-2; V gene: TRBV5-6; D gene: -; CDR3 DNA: TGTGCCAGCAGCTTTTCCGACAGACCTAACTATGGCTACACCTTC; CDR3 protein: CASSFSDRPNYGYTF
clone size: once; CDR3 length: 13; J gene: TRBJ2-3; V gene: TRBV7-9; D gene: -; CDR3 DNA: TGTGCCAGCAGCTTCCCTGGCACAGATACGCAGTATTTT; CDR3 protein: CASSFPGTDTQYF
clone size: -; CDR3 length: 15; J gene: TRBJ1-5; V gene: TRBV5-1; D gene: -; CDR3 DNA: TGCGCCAGCAGCCCGACAGGCAATAGCAATCAGCCCCAGCATTTT; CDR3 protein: CASSPTGNSNQPQHF
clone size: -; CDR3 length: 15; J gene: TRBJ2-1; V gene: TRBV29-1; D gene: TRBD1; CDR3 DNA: TGCAGCGTTGTTGGAGGGACAGGGAGGATTAATGAGCAGTTCTTC; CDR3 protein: CSVVGGTGRINEQFF
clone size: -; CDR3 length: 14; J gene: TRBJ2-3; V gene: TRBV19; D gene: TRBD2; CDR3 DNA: TGTGCCAGTAAACCGGGACTAGCGAGAGATACGCAGTATTTT; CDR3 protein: CASKPGLARDTQYF
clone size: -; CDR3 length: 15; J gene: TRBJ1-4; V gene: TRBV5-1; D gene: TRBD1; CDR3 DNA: TGCGCCAGCAGCTTGGCTGGGACAGGGAGTGAAAAACTGTTTTTT; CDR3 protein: CASSLAGTGSEKLFF
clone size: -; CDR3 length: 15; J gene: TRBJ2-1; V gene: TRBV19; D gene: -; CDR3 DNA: TGTGCCAGTCGCCCCCAGGGTTATAGCTACAATGAGCAGTTCTTC; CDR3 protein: CASRPQGYSYNEQFF
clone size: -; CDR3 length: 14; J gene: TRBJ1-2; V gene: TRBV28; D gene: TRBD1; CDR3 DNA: TGTGCCAGCAGGGGGGGACAGGGAGACTATGGCTACACCTTC; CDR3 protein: CASRGGQGDYGYTF
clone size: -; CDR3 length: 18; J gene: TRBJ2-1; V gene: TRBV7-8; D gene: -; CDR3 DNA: TGTGCCAGCAGCAAATTTTCCGGGACACGGAGCTCCTACAATGAGCAGTTCTTC; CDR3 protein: CASSKFSGTRSSYNEQFF